A single sample is the source of the 25 T cell receptor beta chains below, sequenced in a study of blood T cell repertoires in COVID-19. Produced via immunoSEQ multiplex PCR; TCRdb's table is partial and in-frame only. The data show a few hundred thousand clones, 80% to 90% seen once. Input material: PBMCs or T cells enriched from blood (not recorded which). These receptors were taken from a young man who had recovered from COVID-19.

This clone has more than one count but fewer than ten. The chain's CDR3 is CASSLDGGGEYNEQFF. The CDR3 nucleotides read TGTGCCAGCAGCTTAGATGGCGGGGGAGAATACAATGAGCAGTTCTTC. J is TRBJ2-1 and V is TRBV7-2; 7 bases map to TRBD2. CDR1 and CDR2 from the germline V gene are SGHTA and FQGNSA. CDR3 size: 16 residues. With V trimmed by 1 base and J by 4 bases, 7 bases remained unmatched.

This chain uses TRBV19 with TRBJ2-2; D remains ambiguous. This CDR3 is built from 11 residues. The V gene's germline CDR1 is LNHDA and CDR2 SQIVND (reference sequence). Trimming removed 7 bases from V and 5 bases from J, with 5 bases in between. CDR3 in amino acids: CASTSTGELFF. As DNA, the CDR3 is TGTGCCAGTACTTCTACCGGGGAGCTGTTTTTT.

CDR3: CASSEGRDSAIGGGYTF. CDR3 bases: TGTGCCAGCAGTGAAGGGAGGGACTCAGCTATTGGCGGGGGCTACACCTTC. The genes are TRBV2 and TRBJ1-2; D is possibly TRBD1 (5 bases). The V gene lost 1 base and the J gene lost 8 bases, with 23 bases spanning the gap. Per germline, CDR1 SNHLY and CDR2 FYNNEI. This CDR3 is 17 amino acids long.

V is TRBV5-6 and J is TRBJ1-4; D is unresolved. Germline CDR1 is SGHDT and CDR2 is YYEEEE. Trimming cost V 0 bases and J 7 bases, with 13 bases left between them. This CDR3 has 15 residues. Written as DNA, the CDR3 is TGTGCCAGCAGCTTGGGGATGAGAGGGTCTGAAAAACTGTTTTTT. It translates to CASSLGMRGSEKLFF.

The V gene is TRBV4-1, the J gene TRBJ1-3; D unclear. The CDR3 is 16 residues long. The ends were cut back, 1 base at V and 0 bases at J, with 10 bases in the middle. The germline gives CDR1 MGHRA, CDR2 YSYEKL. DNA for the CDR3: TGCGCCAGCAGCCAAGGTCTTCGAGTCTCTGGAAACACCATATATTTT. Protein: CASSQGLRVSGNTIYF.

This clone came up once. V is TRBV14 and J is TRBJ2-3, with 10 bases lining up with TRBD2. Germline CDR1 and CDR2: SGHDN and FVKESK. After removal of 4 bases from V and 2 bases from J, the junction contained 6 bases not matched to a gene. There are 16 residues in the CDR3. This chain's CDR3 is CASSRLAGGITDTQYF. The CDR3 DNA reads as TGTGCCAGCAGCCGCTTAGCGGGGGGAATCACAGATACGCAGTATTTT.

With regard to this clone: The sample has other DNA sequences that encode this CDR3 too. This chain's CDR3 is CASSPGTAYEQYF. CDR3 coding DNA: TGCGCCAGCAGCCCTGGGACAGCCTACGAGCAGTACTTC. This sequence joins TRBV5-1 and TRBJ2-7; 7 bases line up with TRBD1. Germline trimming cut 4 bases from V and 2 bases from J; bases unmatched to any gene: 3. The length of the CDR3 is 13 residues. Germline CDR1 is SGHRS and CDR2 is YFSETQ.

DNA of the CDR3: TGCGCCAGCAGCCAACCCCTGCAAGAGCCCAAAAACATTCAGTACTTC. This sequence encodes CASSQPLQEPKNIQYF. The rearrangement joins TRBV4-1 to TRBJ2-4; D gene unclear. The CDR3 extends over 16 amino acids. Trimming removed 2 bases at V and 2 bases at J, with 13 bases between. Germline V lookup: CDR1 MGHRA, CDR2 YSYEKL.

The rearrangement joins TRBV2 to TRBJ1-1; D remains ambiguous. CDR1 is SNHLY, CDR2 FYNNEI, per germline. The CDR3 is made up of 12 amino acids. The V end lost 4 bases, the J end lost 1 base, and 4 bases lay between the germline ends. The CDR3 sequence: CASSVKNTEAFF. The CDR3 nucleotides read TGTGCCAGCAGTGTCAAGAACACTGAAGCTTTCTTT. Using reference TRBV2 and TRBJ1-1 for the parts outside the CDR3, the full variable domain is EPEVTQTPSHQVTQMGQEVILRCVPISNHLYFYWYRQILGQKVEFLVSFYNNEISEKSEIFDDQFSVERPDGSNFTLKIRSTKLEDSAMYFCASSVKNTEAFFGQGTRLTVV.

The V call is TRBV27, the J call TRBJ2-3; D is perhaps TRBD2 (5 bases). This CDR3 is built from 15 residues. Germline V gene lookup returns CDR1 MNHEY and CDR2 SMNVEV (reference sequence). The V and J ends lost 3 bases and 1 base respectively, with 11 bases between them. This chain's CDR3 is CASSLRAGGTDTQYF. For the CDR3, the DNA is TGTGCCAGCAGTTTGAGGGCAGGAGGCACAGATACGCAGTATTTT.

V usage is TRBV6-5 and J usage is TRBJ2-5; D possibly corresponds to TRBD2 (6 bases). The V end was cut by 2 bases, the J end by 7 bases, with 11 bases between. Looked up from germline, CDR1 is MNHEY and CDR2 is SVGAGI. The CDR3 contains 13 residues. The CDR3 protein is CASSYAGRGTQYF. Written as DNA, the CDR3 is TGTGCCAGCAGTTACGCCGGGCGGGGGACCCAGTACTTC.

V is TRBV24-1 and J is TRBJ2-5; D might be TRBD1 (6 bases). The germline CDR1 and CDR2 sequences are KGHDR and SFDVKD. The CDR3 extends over 14 amino acids. Between the trimmed V and J ends, which lost 3 bases and 7 bases, there was a span of 14 bases. CDR3 in amino acids: CATSDGGHSGTQYF. The CDR3 DNA reads as TGTGCCACCAGTGATGGGGGACACTCAGGGACCCAGTACTTC.

The CDR3 DNA reads as TGTGCCAGCAGCGTTCTAGCGGGGGGATTTGAGCAGTTCTTC. It specifies CASSVLAGGFEQFF. The gene calls are TRBV9 and TRBJ2-1; 11 positions agree with TRBD2. The junction had 4 bases not matched to a gene; V was cut back by 2 bases and J by 9 bases. The CDR3 is 14 residues long. Germline lookup yields CDR1 SGDLS and CDR2 YYNGEE. Together with reference TRBV9 and TRBJ2-1, the CDR3 gives the full variable domain: DSGVTQTPKHLITATGQRVTLRCSPRSGDLSVYWYQQSLDQGLQFLIQYYNGEERAKGNILERFSAQQFPDLHSELNLSSLELGDSALYFCASSVLAGGFEQFFGPGTRLTVL.

The J gene is TRBJ1-4, the V gene TRBV5-1, with D uncertain. The CDR3 is 14 residues long. CDR1 is SGHRS and CDR2 is YFSETQ in the germline V gene. V gave up 4 bases and J gave up 6 bases, with 13 bases separating them. CDR3 in amino acids: CASSIDPGDEKLFF. DNA of the CDR3: TGCGCCAGCAGCATAGATCCCGGGGATGAAAAACTGTTTTTT.

This chain connects TRBV3-1 (or the pseudogene TRBV3-2) to TRBJ1-1; tentatively, D is TRBD1 (5 bases). In germline, CDR1 is LGHDT, CDR2 YNNKEL (reference sequence). The CDR3 extends over 14 amino acids. V shed 6 bases and J shed 8 bases, with 19 bases lying between them. The CDR3 DNA sequence: TGTGCCAGCAGATTCGGGACTCCTCGATCCGAAGCTTTCTTT. It is translated as CASRFGTPRSEAFF.

In its sample, this clone was seen once. V is TRBV5-1 and J is TRBJ1-1, with D unclear. V was trimmed by 2 bases and J by 0 bases, leaving 8 bases between them. CDR3 length: 14 amino acids. CDR1 and CDR2 from the germline V gene are SGHRS and YFSETQ. CDR3 in DNA: TGCGCCAGCAGCTTCACAACCATGAACACTGAAGCTTTCTTT. Protein product: CASSFTTMNTEAFF.

The rearrangement uses TRBV2 and TRBJ1-1; D unresolved. The germline CDR1 and CDR2 sequences are SNHLY and FYNNEI. V was cut by 5 bases and J by 1 base, with 8 bases left in between. The CDR3 length is 13 residues. The CDR3 is CASSYDKNTEAFF. CDR3 bases: TGTGCCAGCAGTTATGACAAGAACACTGAAGCTTTCTTT.

The CDR3 is CASSVRLADTDTQYF. The CDR3 DNA sequence: TGTGCCAGCAGCGTGAGACTAGCGGACACAGATACGCAGTATTTT. V and J are TRBV9 and TRBJ2-3, with 9 bases that match TRBD2. With 2 bases clipped from V and 2 bases from J, the junction kept 3 bases outside the gene matches. Germline CDR1 reads SGDLS; CDR2 reads YYNGEE. CDR3 size: 15 residues.

J is TRBJ1-2 and V is TRBV7-9; 7 positions agree with TRBD1. V gave up 3 bases and J gave up 8 bases; unmatched junction bases: 9. The CDR3 covers 14 residues. The germline gives CDR1 SEHNR, CDR2 FQNEAQ (reference sequence). CDR3 bases: TGTGCCAGCAGCTTGGAGTCGACAGGGTGGGGCTACACCTTC. This gives the protein CASSLESTGWGYTF.

In DNA form, the CDR3 reads TGTGCCAGTAGGGCGGGGCCCCACTACGAGCAGTACTTC. This sequence encodes CASRAGPHYEQYF. V and J are TRBV19 and TRBJ2-7; D possibly corresponds to TRBD2 (6 bases). V was cut by 6 bases and J by 3 bases, with 12 bases left in between. The length of the CDR3 is 13 residues. Germline V CDR1 and CDR2: LNHDA, SQIVND (reference sequence).

This chain uses TRBV4-3 with TRBJ2-2; D call uncertain. This CDR3 has 14 residues. Per germline, CDR1 LGHNA and CDR2 YSLEER. The V end lost 3 bases, the J end lost 2 bases, and 7 bases lay between the germline ends. CDR3 bases: TGCGCCAGCAGCCATTCGGTTAACACCGGGGAGCTGTTTTTT. This gives the protein CASSHSVNTGELFF.

The chain uses TRBV18 and TRBJ1-6, with 10 nucleotides matching TRBD1. Germline CDR1 and CDR2: KGHSH and LQKENI. This CDR3 spans 15 amino acids. Losses at the gene ends were 5 bases for V and 11 bases for J; bases not matched to a gene: 9. CDR3 sequence reads: CASSTGTGVTPPLHF. CDR3 nucleotides: TGTGCCAGCTCAACAGGGACAGGGGTAACGCCACCCCTCCACTTT.

The chain couples TRBV7-6 to TRBJ1-4; no clear D gene. With 4 bases removed from V and 6 bases from J, the gap between germline ends came to 12 bases. The V gene's germline CDR1 is SGHVS and CDR2 FNYEAQ. The CDR3 consists of 14 residues. This CDR3 is CASSSRRRDEKLFF. CDR3 sequence (DNA): TGTGCCAGCAGCTCCCGTCGACGGGATGAAAAACTGTTTTTT.

This clone turned up a few times. The chain uses TRBV10-3 and TRBJ2-1; 10 bases map to TRBD2. Trimming removed 6 bases from V and 2 bases from J; junction bases left unmatched: 4. Per germline, CDR1 ENHRY and CDR2 SYGVKD. This CDR3 has 15 residues. In DNA, the CDR3 is TGTGCCATCAGCCCCAGCGGGGGGGCCTACAATGAGCAGTTCTTC. Translation gives CAISPSGGAYNEQFF.

The chain has TRBV30 and TRBJ2-5, with D possibly TRBD2 on 5 matching bases. V was cut by 5 bases and J by 7 bases, with 11 bases left in between. CDR1 and CDR2 (germline): GTSNPN, SVGIG (reference sequence). This CDR3 contains 11 residues. CDR3 protein: CAWGSPVTQYF. DNA for the CDR3: TGTGCCTGGGGGAGCCCCGTGACCCAGTACTTC.